This TCR beta chain was identified in a study of spatial heterogeneity in lung cancer. Points from the study as a whole: How many expanded intratumoral alpha and beta TCRs were present tracked the tumor mutation count, which was a count of nonsynonymous mutations.

This clonotype appeared many times. Its antigen is still unknown. This beta chain appears as a stray read in a library generated for alpha chains; its size is not informative. Carried by each TCR cDNA molecule was a unique molecular identifier. MiXCR, run by TCRdb on the 5' RACE reads, gives a single entry per CDR3 protein. The table records almost 7,000 distinct CDR3 sequences, approximately 15% of them present only once. As for time point: sample taken at primary tumor resection. CDR3 size: 12 residues. Trimming stripped 6 bases from V and 5 bases from J, with 9 bases between. This sequence was found in a male donor with early-stage non-small cell lung cancer. Here the sequenced sample was lung tumor tissue, taken at surgery. This chain joins TRBV12-3 or TRBV12-4 and TRBJ2-3; D not certain. The CDR3 DNA reads TGTGCCAGCAGCCAGAGTCTAGATACGCAGTATTTT. It specifies CASSQSLDTQYF.